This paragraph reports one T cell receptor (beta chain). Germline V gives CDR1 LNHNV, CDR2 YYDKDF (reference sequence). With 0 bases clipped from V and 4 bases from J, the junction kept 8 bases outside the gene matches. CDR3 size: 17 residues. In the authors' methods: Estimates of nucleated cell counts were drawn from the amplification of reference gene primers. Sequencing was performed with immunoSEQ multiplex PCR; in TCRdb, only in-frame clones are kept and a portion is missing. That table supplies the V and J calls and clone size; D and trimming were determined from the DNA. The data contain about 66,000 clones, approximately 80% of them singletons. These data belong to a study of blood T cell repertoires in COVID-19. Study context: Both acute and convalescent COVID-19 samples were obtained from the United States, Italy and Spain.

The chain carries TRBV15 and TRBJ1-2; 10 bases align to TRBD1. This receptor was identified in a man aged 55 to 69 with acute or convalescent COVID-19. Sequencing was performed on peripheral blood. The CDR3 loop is CATSRETTGGATYGYTF. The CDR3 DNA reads TGTGCCACCAGCAGAGAGACGACAGGGGGCGCGACCTATGGCTACACCTTC.